This TCR beta chain was retrieved from a study of T cells in Graves' hyperthyroidism and ophthalmopathy. Turning to the study itself: The authors collected peripheral blood at initial diagnosis, before any treatment.

RNA transcripts served as the template for amplifying TCR beta CDR3 regions. HTBI primers were used for first-round RT-PCR of the TCR CDR3. A single record per CDR3 protein comes from TCRdb applying MiXCR to the multiplex PCR reads. The repertoire consists of approximately 400,000 distinct CDR3 sequences, with less than 20% occurring once and the leading ten covering roughly 8%. Germline assignment: CDR1 DFQATT and CDR2 SNEGSKA (reference sequence). The CDR3 sequence is 14 residues long. Trimming cost V 0 bases and J 6 bases, with 12 bases left between them. Concerning this clonotype itself: Its antigen is currently unknown.

General study points: Blood also held most thyroid clonotypes expanded beyond 0.001.

Uncontrolled infection, other autoimmune disease, pregnancy and lactation each barred patients from inclusion. Diagnoses used clinical symptoms, serum thyroxine and TRAb, thyroid ultrasound and orbital computed tomography. This sequence was found in a woman between 18 and 29 years old with Graves' hyperthyroidism. The chain uses TRBV20-1 and TRBJ2-1, with D possibly TRBD2 on 5 matching bases. The sequencing sample was made of blood. For the CDR3, the DNA is TGCAGTGCTAGAGATTTTCGGACTGGCAATGAGCAGTTCTTC. Its protein is CSARDFRTGNEQFF.